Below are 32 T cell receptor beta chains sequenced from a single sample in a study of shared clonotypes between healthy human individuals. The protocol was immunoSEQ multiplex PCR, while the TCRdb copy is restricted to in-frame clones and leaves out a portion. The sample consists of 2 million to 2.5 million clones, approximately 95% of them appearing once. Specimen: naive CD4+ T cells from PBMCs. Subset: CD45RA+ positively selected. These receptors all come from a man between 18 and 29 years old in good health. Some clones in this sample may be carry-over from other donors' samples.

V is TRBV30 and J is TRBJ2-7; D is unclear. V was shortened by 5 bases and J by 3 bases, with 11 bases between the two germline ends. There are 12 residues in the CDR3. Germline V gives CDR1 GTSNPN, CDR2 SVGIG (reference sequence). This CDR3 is CAWDLHGYEQYF. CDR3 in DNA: TGTGCCTGGGACCTCCACGGCTACGAGCAGTACTTC. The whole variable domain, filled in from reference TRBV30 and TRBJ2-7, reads SQTIHQWPATLVQPVGSPLSLECTVEGTSNPNLYWYRQAAGRGLQLLFYSVGIGQISSEVPQNLSASRPQDRQFILSSKKLLLSDSGFYLCAWDLHGYEQYFGPGTRLTVT.

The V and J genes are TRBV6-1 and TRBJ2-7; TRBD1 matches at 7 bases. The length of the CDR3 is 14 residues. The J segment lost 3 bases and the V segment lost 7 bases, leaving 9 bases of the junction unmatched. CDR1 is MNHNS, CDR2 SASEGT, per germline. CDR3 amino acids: CASKTGPNNYEQYF. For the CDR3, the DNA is TGTGCCAGCAAGACAGGGCCCAACAACTACGAGCAGTACTTC.

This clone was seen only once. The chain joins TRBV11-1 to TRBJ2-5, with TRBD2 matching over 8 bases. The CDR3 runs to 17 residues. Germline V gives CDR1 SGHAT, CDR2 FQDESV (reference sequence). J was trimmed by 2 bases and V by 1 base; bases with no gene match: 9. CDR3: CASSLGRSGREQETQYF. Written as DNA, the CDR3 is TGTGCCAGCAGCTTAGGTAGGAGCGGGAGAGAACAAGAGACCCAGTACTTC.

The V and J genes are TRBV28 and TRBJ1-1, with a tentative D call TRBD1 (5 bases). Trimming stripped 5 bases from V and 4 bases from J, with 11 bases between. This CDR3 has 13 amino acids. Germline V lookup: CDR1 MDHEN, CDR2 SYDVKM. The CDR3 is CASSMGPRTEAFF. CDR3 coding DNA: TGTGCCAGCAGTATGGGACCGCGCACTGAAGCTTTCTTT.

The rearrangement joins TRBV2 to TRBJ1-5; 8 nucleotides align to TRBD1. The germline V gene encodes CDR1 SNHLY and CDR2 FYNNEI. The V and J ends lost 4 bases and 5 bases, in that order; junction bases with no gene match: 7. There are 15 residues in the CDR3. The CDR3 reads CASSGQGFPDQPQHF. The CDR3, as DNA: TGTGCCAGCAGTGGACAGGGGTTCCCTGATCAGCCCCAGCATTTT.

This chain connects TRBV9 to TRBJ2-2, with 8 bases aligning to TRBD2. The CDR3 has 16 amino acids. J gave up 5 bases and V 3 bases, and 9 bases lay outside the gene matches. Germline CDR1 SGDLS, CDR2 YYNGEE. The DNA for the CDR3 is TGTGCCAGCAGCGCCAGCGGGAGCCGTTTGACCGGGGAGCTGTTTTTT. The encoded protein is CASSASGSRLTGELFF.

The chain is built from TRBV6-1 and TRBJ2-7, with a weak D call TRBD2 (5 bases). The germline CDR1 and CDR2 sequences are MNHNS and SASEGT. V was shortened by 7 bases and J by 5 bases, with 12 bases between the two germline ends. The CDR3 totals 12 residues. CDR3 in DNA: TGTGCCAGCACACCGTTCGGGGACGAGCAGTACTTC. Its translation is CASTPFGDEQYF.

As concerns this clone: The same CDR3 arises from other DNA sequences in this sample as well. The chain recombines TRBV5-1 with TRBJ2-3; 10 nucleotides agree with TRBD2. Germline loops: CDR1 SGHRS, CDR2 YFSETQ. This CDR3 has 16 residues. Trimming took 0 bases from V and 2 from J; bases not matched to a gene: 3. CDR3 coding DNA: TGCGCCAGCAGCTTGGGACTAGCGGGCGCCACAGATACGCAGTATTTT. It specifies CASSLGLAGATDTQYF. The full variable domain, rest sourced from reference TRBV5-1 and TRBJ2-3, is KAGVTQTPRYLIKTRGQQVTLSCSPISGHRSVSWYQQTPGQGLQFLFEYFSETQRNKGNFPGRFSGRQFSNSRSEMNVSTLELGDSALYLCASSLGLAGATDTQYFGPGTRLTVL.

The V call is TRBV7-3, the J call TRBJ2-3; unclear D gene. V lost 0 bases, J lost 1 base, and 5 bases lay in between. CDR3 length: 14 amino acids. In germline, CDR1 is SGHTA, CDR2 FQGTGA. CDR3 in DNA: TGTGCCAGCAGCTTAACGGCCCGCACAGATACGCAGTATTTT. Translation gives CASSLTARTDTQYF.

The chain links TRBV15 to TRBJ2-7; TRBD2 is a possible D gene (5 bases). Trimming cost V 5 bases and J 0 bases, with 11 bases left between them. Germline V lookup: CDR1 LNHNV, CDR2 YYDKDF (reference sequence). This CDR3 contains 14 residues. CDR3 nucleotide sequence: TGTGCCACCAGCCAAAGCGGAAGCTCCTACGAGCAGTACTTC. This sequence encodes CATSQSGSSYEQYF.

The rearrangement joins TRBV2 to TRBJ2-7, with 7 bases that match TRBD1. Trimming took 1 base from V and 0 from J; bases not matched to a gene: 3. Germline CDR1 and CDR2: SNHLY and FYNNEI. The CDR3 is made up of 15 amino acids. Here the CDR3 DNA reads TGTGCCAGCAGTGAAGAGGACAGGCTCTCCTACGAGCAGTACTTC. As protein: CASSEEDRLSYEQYF.

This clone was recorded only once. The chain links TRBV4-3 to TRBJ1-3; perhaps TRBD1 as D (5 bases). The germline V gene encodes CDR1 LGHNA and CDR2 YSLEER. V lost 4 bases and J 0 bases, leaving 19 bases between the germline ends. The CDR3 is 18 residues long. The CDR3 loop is CASSPFVWGQSSGNTIYF. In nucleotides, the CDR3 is TGCGCCAGCAGCCCCTTCGTATGGGGCCAGAGCTCTGGAAACACCATATATTTT.

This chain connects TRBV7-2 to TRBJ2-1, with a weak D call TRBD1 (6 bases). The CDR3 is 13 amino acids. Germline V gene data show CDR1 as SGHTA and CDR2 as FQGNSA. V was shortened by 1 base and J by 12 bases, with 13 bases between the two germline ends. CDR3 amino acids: CASSLGGQKAQFF. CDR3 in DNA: TGTGCCAGCAGCTTAGGAGGACAGAAGGCGCAGTTCTTC.

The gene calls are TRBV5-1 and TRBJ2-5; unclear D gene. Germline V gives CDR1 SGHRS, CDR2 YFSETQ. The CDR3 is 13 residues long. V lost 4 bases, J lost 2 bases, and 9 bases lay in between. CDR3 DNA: TGCGCCAGCAGCCCACTGGTGCAAGAGACCCAGTACTTC. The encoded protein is CASSPLVQETQYF. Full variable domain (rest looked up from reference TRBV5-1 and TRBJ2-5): KAGVTQTPRYLIKTRGQQVTLSCSPISGHRSVSWYQQTPGQGLQFLFEYFSETQRNKGNFPGRFSGRQFSNSRSEMNVSTLELGDSALYLCASSPLVQETQYFGPGTRLLVL.

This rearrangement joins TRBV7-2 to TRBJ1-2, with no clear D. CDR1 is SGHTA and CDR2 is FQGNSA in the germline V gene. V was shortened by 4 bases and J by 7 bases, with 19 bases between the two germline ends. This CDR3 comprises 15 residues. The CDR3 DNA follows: TGTGCCAGCAGCTCACAACGGACCGCTCCATCTGGCTACACCTTC. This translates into CASSSQRTAPSGYTF. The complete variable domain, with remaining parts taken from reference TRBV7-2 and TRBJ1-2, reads GAGVSQSPSNKVTEKGKDVELRCDPISGHTALYWYRQSLGQGLEFLIYFQGNSAPDKSGLPSDRFSAERTGGSVSTLTIQRTQQEDSAVYLCASSSQRTAPSGYTFGSGTRLTVV.

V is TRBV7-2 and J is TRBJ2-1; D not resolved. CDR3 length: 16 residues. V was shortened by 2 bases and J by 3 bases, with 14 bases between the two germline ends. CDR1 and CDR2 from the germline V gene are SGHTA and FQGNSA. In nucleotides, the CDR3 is TGTGCCAGCAGCTTAAACTCCGGTGTACTCTACAATGAGCAGTTCTTC. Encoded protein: CASSLNSGVLYNEQFF.

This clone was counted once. The CDR3 DNA is TGTGCCAGCAGCTCGAGGTGGGACAGGGATCACACTGAAGCTTTCTTT. Protein sequence: CASSSRWDRDHTEAFF. The chain carries TRBV5-5 and TRBJ1-1, with 9 bases fitting TRBD1. V gave up 3 bases and J gave up 3 bases; unmatched junction bases: 9. CDR1 and CDR2 (germline): SGHKS, YYEKEE (reference sequence). The CDR3 is made up of 16 amino acids.

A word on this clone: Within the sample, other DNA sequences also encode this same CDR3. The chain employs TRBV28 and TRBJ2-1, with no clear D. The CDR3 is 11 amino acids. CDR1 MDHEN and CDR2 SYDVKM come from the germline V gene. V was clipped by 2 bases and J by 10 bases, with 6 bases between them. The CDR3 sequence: CASSLGREQFF. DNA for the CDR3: TGTGCCAGCAGTTTAGGACGAGAGCAGTTCTTC. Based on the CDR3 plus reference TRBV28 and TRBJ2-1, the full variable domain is DVKVTQSSRYLVKRTGEKVFLECVQDMDHENMFWYRQDPGLGLRLIYFSYDVKMKEKGDIPEGYSVSREKKERFSLILESASTNQTSMYLCASSLGREQFFGPGTRLTVL.

CDR3 sequence (DNA): TGTGCCAGCAGCTTGCAGGGCGCTGGAAACACCATATATTTT. Translated, it gives CASSLQGAGNTIYF. The V and J genes are TRBV5-5 and TRBJ1-3; perhaps TRBD1 as D (5 bases). The CDR3 length is 14 residues. Trimming shortened V by 1 base and J by 2 bases, and 7 bases separated the two germline ends. Germline V gene lookup returns CDR1 SGHKS and CDR2 YYEKEE (reference sequence).

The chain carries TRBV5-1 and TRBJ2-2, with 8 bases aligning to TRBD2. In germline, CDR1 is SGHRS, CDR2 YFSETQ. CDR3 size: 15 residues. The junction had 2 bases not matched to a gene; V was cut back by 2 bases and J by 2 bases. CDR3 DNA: TGCGCCAGCAGCTTTAGCGGGACTAACACCGGGGAGCTGTTTTTT. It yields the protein CASSFSGTNTGELFF.

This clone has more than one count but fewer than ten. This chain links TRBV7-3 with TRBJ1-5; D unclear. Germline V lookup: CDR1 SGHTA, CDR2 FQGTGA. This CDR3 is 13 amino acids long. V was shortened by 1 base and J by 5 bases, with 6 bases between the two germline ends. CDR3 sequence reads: CASSLNFDQPQHF. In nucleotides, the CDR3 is TGTGCCAGCAGCTTAAATTTCGATCAGCCCCAGCATTTT.

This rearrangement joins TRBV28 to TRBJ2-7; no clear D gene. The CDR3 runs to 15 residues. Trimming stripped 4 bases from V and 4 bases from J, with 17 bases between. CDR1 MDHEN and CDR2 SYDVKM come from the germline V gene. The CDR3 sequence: CASSSTTPSPYEQYF. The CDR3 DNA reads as TGTGCCAGCAGTTCGACCACACCGTCGCCTTACGAGCAGTACTTC.

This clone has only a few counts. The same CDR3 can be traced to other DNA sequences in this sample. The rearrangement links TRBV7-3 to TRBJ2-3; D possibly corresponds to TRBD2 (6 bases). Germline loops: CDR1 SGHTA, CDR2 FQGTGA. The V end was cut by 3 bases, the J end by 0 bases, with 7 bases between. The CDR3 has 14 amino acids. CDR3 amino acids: CASSLGTSTDTQYF. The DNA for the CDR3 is TGTGCCAGCAGCTTGGGGACTAGCACAGATACGCAGTATTTT.

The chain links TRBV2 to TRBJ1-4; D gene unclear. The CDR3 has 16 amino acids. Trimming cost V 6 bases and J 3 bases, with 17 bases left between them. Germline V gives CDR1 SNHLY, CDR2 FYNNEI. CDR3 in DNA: TGTGCCAGCAGGACGGACGGACCTCGGGCTAATGAAAAACTGTTTTTT. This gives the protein CASRTDGPRANEKLFF.

CDR3 sequence (DNA): TGTGCCAACCCGGAGGGCGGGGAGCTGTTTTTT. Amino acids: CANPEGGELFF. V and J are TRBV7-2 and TRBJ2-2; D perhaps matches TRBD2 (6 bases). Trimming pared 10 bases from V and 7 bases from J, leaving 10 bases between. The CDR3 covers 11 residues. Per the germline V gene, CDR1 is SGHTA and CDR2 is FQGNSA.

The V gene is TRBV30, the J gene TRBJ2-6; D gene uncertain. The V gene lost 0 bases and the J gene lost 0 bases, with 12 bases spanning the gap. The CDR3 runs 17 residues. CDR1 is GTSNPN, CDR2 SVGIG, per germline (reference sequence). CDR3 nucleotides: TGTGCCTGGAGTGTACCCCCTCACAGCTCTGGGGCCAACGTCCTGACTTTC. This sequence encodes CAWSVPPHSSGANVLTF.

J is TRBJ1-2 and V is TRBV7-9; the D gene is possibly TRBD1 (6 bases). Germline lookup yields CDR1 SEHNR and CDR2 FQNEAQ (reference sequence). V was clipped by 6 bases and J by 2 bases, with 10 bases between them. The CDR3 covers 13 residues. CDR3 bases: TGTGCCAGCAGAATGGACAGAAACTATGGCTACACCTTC. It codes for CASRMDRNYGYTF.

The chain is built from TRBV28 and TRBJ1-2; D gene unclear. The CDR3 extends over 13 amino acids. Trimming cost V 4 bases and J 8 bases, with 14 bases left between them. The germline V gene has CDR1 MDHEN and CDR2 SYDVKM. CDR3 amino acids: CASSSGPKAGYTF. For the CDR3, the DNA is TGTGCCAGCAGTTCCGGGCCAAAGGCGGGCTACACCTTC.

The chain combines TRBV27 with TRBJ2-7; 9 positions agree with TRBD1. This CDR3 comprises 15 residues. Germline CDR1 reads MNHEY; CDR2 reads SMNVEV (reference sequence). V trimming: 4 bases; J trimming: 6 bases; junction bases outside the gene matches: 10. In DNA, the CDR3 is TGTGCCAGCAGTTCACTGACAGGGGGGCGGAGCGAGCAGTACTTC. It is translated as CASSSLTGGRSEQYF.

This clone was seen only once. The CDR3 region is CASSRLAGGTGELFF. The CDR3 DNA is TGTGCCAGCAGTCGTCTAGCTGGGGGCACCGGGGAGCTGTTTTTT. The chain joins TRBV2 to TRBJ2-2, with D possibly called TRBD1 or TRBD2 (5 bases each). The CDR3 consists of 15 residues. CDR1 is SNHLY and CDR2 is FYNNEI in the germline V gene. Between the trimmed V and J ends, which lost 5 bases and 4 bases, there was a span of 14 bases.

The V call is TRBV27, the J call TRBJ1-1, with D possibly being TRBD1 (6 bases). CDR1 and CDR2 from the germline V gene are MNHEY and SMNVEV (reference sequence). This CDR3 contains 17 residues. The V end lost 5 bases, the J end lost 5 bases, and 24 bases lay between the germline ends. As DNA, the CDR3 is TGTGCCAGCAGTCCACTATTTTTCCCAGGGGCAGAGACTGAAGCTTTCTTT. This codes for CASSPLFFPGAETEAFF.

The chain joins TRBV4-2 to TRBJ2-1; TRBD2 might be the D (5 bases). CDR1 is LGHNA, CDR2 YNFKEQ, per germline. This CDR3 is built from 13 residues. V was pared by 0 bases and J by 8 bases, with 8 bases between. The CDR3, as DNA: TGTGCCAGCAGCCAAGAGGACTTGGATGAGCAGTTCTTC. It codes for CASSQEDLDEQFF.